Each of the 23 T cell receptor beta chains below was sequenced from the same sample in a study of cytomegalovirus exposure and HLA in healthy donors. Libraries were prepared by immunoSEQ multiplex PCR; TCRdb keeps only in-frame clonotypes and omits some of them. The table shows about 160,000 clones, with roughly 96% occurring only once. What was sequenced was PBMCs. The receptors stem from a woman between 18 and 30 years old in good health and CMV-seronegative.

The rearrangement uses TRBV5-1 and TRBJ1-3, with D possibly matching TRBD1 (6 bases). Between the trimmed V and J ends, which lost 2 bases and 5 bases, there was a span of 11 bases. Germline CDR1 and CDR2: SGHRS and YFSETQ. This CDR3 spans 14 amino acids. The CDR3 loop reads CASSFGDKRNTIYF. In nucleotides, the CDR3 is TGCGCCAGCAGCTTCGGGGACAAAAGAAACACCATATATTTT.

The chain joins TRBV30 to TRBJ2-5, with TRBD2 matching 9 bases. J lost 3 bases, V lost 6 bases, and 11 bases had no gene match. The germline gives CDR1 GTSNPN, CDR2 SVGIG (reference sequence). The CDR3 is 15 residues long. Written as DNA, the CDR3 is TGTGCCTGCCGGTTAGCGGGGGCCAGAAAAGAGACCCAGTACTTC. It translates to CACRLAGARKETQYF.

The rearrangement links TRBV19 to TRBJ2-7; perhaps TRBD2 as D (5 bases). V was pared by 4 bases and J by 2 bases, with 12 bases between. CDR3 length: 14 residues. Per the germline V gene, CDR1 is LNHDA and CDR2 is SQIVND (reference sequence). CDR3 sequence: CASSTDSTTYEQYF. CDR3 bases: TGTGCCAGTAGTACGGACTCAACAACCTACGAGCAGTACTTC.

V and J are TRBV9 and TRBJ2-7, with unresolved D. Germline V gene lookup returns CDR1 SGDLS and CDR2 YYNGEE. V lost 0 bases and J 5 bases, leaving 12 bases between the germline ends. The CDR3 has 14 amino acids. In DNA form, the CDR3 reads TGTGCCAGCAGCGTAGAGCTTTTATCCCACGAGCAGTACTTC. It codes for CASSVELLSHEQYF.

This clone came up a few times. This chain joins TRBV9 and TRBJ1-6; TRBD1 matches 10 bases. The trim removed 3 bases at V and 8 bases at J, leaving 5 bases unmatched. The germline gives CDR1 SGDLS, CDR2 YYNGEE. This CDR3 has 15 residues. As DNA, the CDR3 is TGTGCCAGCAGCGCCCGGGACAGGGGATATTCACCCCTCCACTTT. Amino acids: CASSARDRGYSPLHF.

The chain is built from TRBV21-1 and TRBJ1-5; the table's D call, TRBD1, was not checked against the DNA. TRBV21-1 is a documented pseudogene. This CDR3 is built from 14 residues. The CDR3 DNA sequence: TGTGCCCCCACGGGTGGGGCCTCCAGGTGGCCCCAGCATTTT. It codes for CAPTGGASRWPQHF.

The rearrangement uses TRBV11-2 and TRBJ2-1, with 10 bases matching TRBD2. The CDR3 has 16 residues. The ends lost 5 bases at V and 8 bases at J; junction bases unmatched: 12. In germline, CDR1 is SGHAT, CDR2 FQNNGV. In nucleotides, the CDR3 is TGTGCCAGCAGCCCCCCAGGAGCGGGGGGGCTGGATGAGCAGTTCTTC. Protein product: CASSPPGAGGLDEQFF.

The gene calls are TRBV9 and TRBJ2-3; tentative D call: TRBD2 (6 bases). Germline V CDR1 and CDR2: SGDLS, YYNGEE. The germline V and J ends were trimmed by 0 bases and 6 bases, with 11 bases remaining between them. The CDR3 sequence is 14 residues long. In nucleotides, the CDR3 is TGTGCCAGCAGCGTAGGGCGGGGCGCGGATACGCAGTATTTT. Protein sequence: CASSVGRGADTQYF. Together with reference TRBV9 and TRBJ2-3, the CDR3 gives the full variable domain: DSGVTQTPKHLITATGQRVTLRCSPRSGDLSVYWYQQSLDQGLQFLIQYYNGEERAKGNILERFSAQQFPDLHSELNLSSLELGDSALYFCASSVGRGADTQYFGPGTRLTVL.

The rearrangement joins TRBV19 to TRBJ2-1, with 7 bases identical to TRBD2. CDR1 is LNHDA, CDR2 SQIVND, per germline (reference sequence). With 7 bases clipped from V and 0 bases from J, the junction kept 9 bases outside the gene matches. The CDR3 runs to 16 residues. CDR3 DNA: TGTGCCAGTACCCATGCCGGGGGGAGCTCCTACAATGAGCAGTTCTTC. This encodes CASTHAGGSSYNEQFF.

This clone was recorded only once. The genes are TRBV6-1 and TRBJ1-2, with 8 nucleotides matching TRBD1. V was clipped by 1 base and J by 4 bases; unmatched bases: 5. Looked up from germline, CDR1 is MNHNS and CDR2 is SASEGT. The CDR3 runs 15 residues. The CDR3 loop reads CASSEVEQGGYGYTF. The DNA of the CDR3 is TGTGCCAGCAGTGAAGTTGAACAGGGGGGCTATGGCTACACCTTC.

V is TRBV5-8 and J is TRBJ2-7, with 8 bases that match TRBD1. The trim removed 0 bases at V and 5 bases at J, leaving 1 base unmatched. The CDR3 loop spans 13 amino acids. The germline V gene has CDR1 SGHTS and CDR2 YDEGEE. CDR3 sequence reads: CASSLGQGNEQYF. CDR3 in DNA: TGTGCCAGCAGCTTGGGACAGGGGAACGAGCAGTACTTC.

The chain has TRBV2 and TRBJ1-4, with D perhaps matching TRBD1 (5 bases). Germline V gene lookup returns CDR1 SNHLY and CDR2 FYNNEI. The CDR3 covers 13 residues. V gave up 8 bases and J gave up 8 bases, with 15 bases separating them. The DNA for the CDR3 is TGTGCCAGCGGGGGGTGGAGGAAGGAAAAACTGTTTTTT. Protein product: CASGGWRKEKLFF.

The chain joins TRBV7-6 to TRBJ2-2; D is uncertain. CDR1 is SGHVS, CDR2 FNYEAQ, per germline. CDR3 size: 16 residues. V was pared by 0 bases and J by 2 bases, with 10 bases between. The CDR3 bases are TGTGCCAGCAGCTTAGCCCCGACTGGAAACACCGGGGAGCTGTTTTTT. Translated, it gives CASSLAPTGNTGELFF.

This sequence joins TRBV5-1 and TRBJ1-4; D is undetermined. V lost 1 base and J 0 bases, leaving 4 bases between the germline ends. Looked up from germline, CDR1 is SGHRS and CDR2 is YFSETQ. This CDR3 contains 14 residues. The CDR3, as DNA: TGCGCCAGCAGCTTGCTTGCAACTAATGAAAAACTGTTTTTT. Translating it yields CASSLLATNEKLFF.

This clone was seen once. The rearrangement uses TRBV7-3 and TRBJ2-2; D is perhaps TRBD2 (5 bases). Trimming took off 5 bases at V and 0 bases at J, with 16 bases between the two ends. CDR3 length: 17 amino acids. Germline V CDR1 and CDR2: SGHTA, FQGTGA. The CDR3 spells CASSPGLPYSNTGELFF. CDR3 in DNA: TGTGCCAGCAGCCCAGGACTCCCTTATTCGAACACCGGGGAGCTGTTTTTT.

The J gene is TRBJ2-2, the V gene TRBV5-4, with 10 bases aligning to TRBD2. Germline trimming cut 0 bases from V and 5 bases from J; bases unmatched to any gene: 10. Germline V gives CDR1 SGHNT, CDR2 YYREEE (reference sequence). The CDR3 consists of 18 residues. CDR3 residues: CASSLVMLAGGRTGELFF. CDR3 bases: TGTGCCAGCAGCTTGGTAATGTTAGCGGGGGGACGAACCGGGGAGCTGTTTTTT.

This clone was counted a single time. The chain has TRBV11-2 and TRBJ1-5; D unresolved. Trimming cost V 5 bases and J 6 bases, with 11 bases left between them. The CDR3 spans 13 residues. The V gene's germline CDR1 is SGHAT and CDR2 FQNNGV. CDR3 in DNA: TGTGCCAGCAGCACCGAACCGGGTCAGCCCCAGCATTTT. As protein: CASSTEPGQPQHF.

This rearrangement joins TRBV7-9 to TRBJ2-5; D might be TRBD2 (5 bases). Deletions cut 0 bases from V and 2 bases from J, with 7 bases between. From germline, CDR1 is SEHNR and CDR2 FQNEAQ (reference sequence). The CDR3 sequence is 14 residues long. The CDR3 bases are TGTGCCAGCAGCTTAGCCAGCGGTCAAGAGACCCAGTACTTC. Its protein is CASSLASGQETQYF. Full variable domain (outside the CDR3, taken from reference TRBV7-9 and TRBJ2-5): DTGVSQNPRHKITKRGQNVTFRCDPISEHNRLYWYRQTLGQGPEFLTYFQNEAQLEKSRLLSDRFSAERPKGSFSTLEIQRTEQGDSAMYLCASSLASGQETQYFGPGTRLLVL.

The chain carries TRBV27 and TRBJ2-5; perhaps TRBD2 as D (6 bases). Trimming shortened V by 8 bases and J by 7 bases, and 20 bases separated the two germline ends. This CDR3 is built from 14 residues. CDR1 MNHEY and CDR2 SMNVEV come from the germline V gene (reference sequence). CDR3 in DNA: TGTGCCAGCTCCCCCCCCGGGGGATACGGGACCCAGTACTTC. Translated: CASSPPGGYGTQYF.

V is TRBV6-4 and J is TRBJ2-1, with TRBD1 as a possible D gene (5 bases). The V gene lost 6 bases and the J gene lost 0 bases, with 12 bases spanning the gap. The CDR3 covers 15 residues. Germline lookup yields CDR1 MRHNA and CDR2 SNTAGT. CDR3 sequence: CASSSTAFSYNEQFF. CDR3 DNA: TGTGCCAGCAGCTCGACAGCCTTCTCCTACAATGAGCAGTTCTTC.

The V and J genes are TRBV7-6 and TRBJ1-1; D remains ambiguous. Germline V gives CDR1 SGHVS, CDR2 FNYEAQ. V was shortened by 6 bases and J by 5 bases, with 19 bases between the two germline ends. The CDR3 extends over 15 amino acids. The chain's CDR3 is CASRPLGRVGTEAFF. CDR3 coding DNA: TGTGCCAGCAGACCCCTGGGGAGGGTTGGGACTGAAGCTTTCTTT.

J is TRBJ2-7 and V is TRBV19, with TRBD1 identical over 10 bases. The trim removed 4 bases at V and 3 bases at J, leaving 6 bases unmatched. Per the germline V gene, CDR1 is LNHDA and CDR2 is SQIVND (reference sequence). This CDR3 is 15 amino acids long. CDR3 nucleotides: TGTGCCAGTAGTAGCGGGACAGGGGATCTCTACGAGCAGTACTTC. It yields the protein CASSSGTGDLYEQYF.

The V gene is TRBV7-2, the J gene TRBJ1-2, with TRBD1 as a possible D gene (6 bases). The CDR3 extends over 15 amino acids. Germline V gene data show CDR1 as SGHTA and CDR2 as FQGNSA. V lost 0 bases to trimming and J lost 8 bases, with 16 bases between them. The CDR3 DNA follows: TGTGCCAGCAGCTTAGCAGTCGGACAGCCACTAGGCTACACCTTC. Translating it yields CASSLAVGQPLGYTF.